This passage covers 9 T cell receptor beta chains from one sample sequenced in a study of siplizumab effects on memory and regulatory T cells. Profiled with immunoSEQ multiplex PCR; TCRdb holds only in-frame clones, not every one. Among about 40,000 clones listed, roughly 90% were seen once. Sequences were obtained from naive CD4+ T cells sorted from blood. The source of these receptors is a human donor in good health.

This chain connects TRBV5-5 to TRBJ1-2; 7 bases are a match to TRBD1. From germline, CDR1 is SGHKS and CDR2 YYEKEE (reference sequence). V trimming: 3 bases; J trimming: 2 bases; junction bases outside the gene matches: 4. The CDR3 extends over 14 amino acids. The CDR3 region is CASSSTTGNYGYTF. CDR3 nucleotides: TGTGCCAGCAGCTCGACGACAGGGAACTATGGCTACACCTTC.

The chain employs TRBV28 and TRBJ1-2, with D perhaps TRBD1 (6 bases). CDR1 is MDHEN and CDR2 is SYDVKM in the germline V gene. The V end was cut by 4 bases, the J end by 10 bases, with 10 bases between. There are 11 residues in the CDR3. The CDR3 loop reads CASSYTGIYTF. The CDR3 DNA is TGTGCCAGCAGTTATACAGGGATCTACACCTTC.

As for this clone: At one end, the junction sequence differs from germline, possibly due to a read error. J is TRBJ2-1 and V is TRBV7-7; D might be TRBD2 (6 bases). This CDR3 has 16 amino acids. Per the germline V gene, CDR1 is SSHAT and CDR2 is FNYEAQ (reference sequence). This CDR3 reads CASSLVAGFSYNEQFF. CDR3 nucleotide sequence: TGTGCTAGCAGCTTAGTGGCGGGATTCTCCTACAATGAGCAGTTCTTC.

V and J are TRBV7-6 and TRBJ2-3, with no clear D. Trimming pared 5 bases from V and 6 bases from J, leaving 15 bases between. CDR3 length equals 14 residues. The germline V gene encodes CDR1 SGHVS and CDR2 FNYEAQ. The CDR3, as DNA: TGTGCCAGCAGCGCACAGTACATCGGTGATACGCAGTATTTT. Residues: CASSAQYIGDTQYF. The entire variable domain, with the rest obtained from reference TRBV7-6 and TRBJ2-3, is as follows: GAGVSQSPRYKVTKRGQDVALRCDPISGHVSLYWYRQALGQGPEFLTYFNYEAQQDKSGLPNDRFSAERPEGSISTLTIQRTEQRDSAMYRCASSAQYIGDTQYFGPGTRLTVL.

This rearrangement joins TRBV11-1 to TRBJ1-1; a possible D gene is TRBD1 (6 bases). This CDR3 comprises 15 residues. Trimming removed 1 base from V and 5 bases from J, with 14 bases in between. Germline V gene data show CDR1 as SGHAT and CDR2 as FQDESV (reference sequence). CDR3 nucleotides: TGTGCCAGCAGCTTAGATATGGGGGGCTGGACTGAAGCTTTCTTT. Translation gives CASSLDMGGWTEAFF.

This rearrangement joins TRBV15 to TRBJ2-2, with 10 bases aligning to TRBD1. The CDR3 spans 15 residues. The V gene end was trimmed by 5 bases and the J gene end by 7 bases; junction bases not matched to a gene: 7. Per germline, CDR1 LNHNV and CDR2 YYDKDF (reference sequence). CDR3 amino acids: CATSARDRGIGELFF. In DNA, the CDR3 is TGTGCCACCAGCGCCCGGGACAGGGGTATCGGGGAGCTGTTTTTT.

The chain links TRBV5-4 to TRBJ2-7; the match to TRBD1 covers 7 bases. V lost 4 bases to trimming and J lost 4 bases; unmatched junction nucleotides: 8. CDR3 length: 14 residues. Per the germline V gene, CDR1 is SGHNT and CDR2 is YYREEE (reference sequence). This CDR3 reads CASSPPGQTYEQYF. The CDR3 coding sequence is TGTGCCAGCAGCCCGCCGGGACAGACTTACGAGCAGTACTTC.

This chain joins TRBV7-9 and TRBJ1-1; perhaps TRBD1 as D (5 bases). CDR1 and CDR2 (germline): SEHNR, FQNEAQ (reference sequence). Trimming took off 1 base at V and 3 bases at J, with 12 bases between the two ends. The CDR3 covers 15 residues. CDR3 nucleotide sequence: TGTGCCAGCAGCTTAGGGCAGGGCCTAGACACTGAAGCTTTCTTT. As protein: CASSLGQGLDTEAFF.

This clone occurred once. The gene calls are TRBV10-3 and TRBJ2-2; 8 positions match TRBD1. Trimming at V came to 2 bases and at J to 6 bases, leaving 5 bases not matched to a gene. Germline CDR1 is ENHRY and CDR2 is SYGVKD. The length of the CDR3 is 15 residues. The CDR3 spells CAISEGQGASGELFF. The CDR3 nucleotides read TGTGCCATCAGTGAGGGACAGGGTGCGTCCGGGGAGCTGTTTTTT.